This T cell receptor (beta chain) stems from a study of memory CD4+ T cells and cytomegalovirus serostatus. Overall study context: Healthy Belgian adult donors included roughly ten CMV-positive and 24 CMV-negative people.

The CDR3 length is 16 residues. Trimming took 5 bases from V and 1 from J, leaving 20 bases between them. CDR1 is SQVTM, CDR2 ANQGSEA, per germline. The sort gate was single viable CD3+CD4+CD8-CD45RO+ cells for memory CD4+ T cells. The repertoire was sequenced with immunoSEQ multiplex PCR; TCRdb's copy has only in-frame clones and lacks some. The table has around 50,000 clones, roughly three quarters seen once; the top ten hold 0.94%. The material sequenced was memory CD4+ T cells from blood. The chain employs TRBV29-1 and TRBJ1-2; weak D call: TRBD1 (6 bases). This clonotype originated in an adult in good health and CMV-seronegative. The CDR3, as DNA: TGCAGCGTTCCCGCCGTAGGGGGATTTAGTAACTATGGCTACACCTTC. Its translation is CSVPAVGGFSNYGYTF.